Listed below are T cell receptor beta chains from one sample, sequenced in a study of blood T cell repertoires in COVID-19. Profiling relied on immunoSEQ multiplex PCR, and the TCRdb table lists in-frame clones only, not all of them. The sample holds 200,000 to 250,000 clones, roughly nine tenths seen once. Sequenced: peripheral blood. These receptors originate from a man aged 30 to 39 with acute or convalescent COVID-19. The CDR3 runs from the conserved cysteine through the conserved F or W. The order of the fields is V gene, D gene, CDR3 length, J gene, CDR3 protein, CDR3 DNA. The D gene is left open where the match is weak.

>TRBV11-2|-|13|TRBJ2-1
CASSPETPNEQFF
TGTGCCAGCAGCCCTGAGACACCCAATGAGCAGTTCTTC
>TRBV28|TRBD2|15|TRBJ2-5
CASTEGTTGEETQYF
TGTGCCAGCACCGAAGGGACTACGGGTGAGGAGACCCAGTACTTC
>TRBV6-9|TRBD2|17|TRBJ2-1
CASTRGLAGGHYNEQFF
TGTGCCAGCACCCGGGGACTAGCGGGGGGACACTACAATGAGCAGTTCTTC
>TRBV19|-|13|TRBJ2-5
CASNTRGQETQYF
TGTGCCAGTAATACCCGGGGCCAAGAGACCCAGTACTTC
>TRBV7-8|TRBD1|16|TRBJ1-1
CASSLTLRQGPTEAFF
TGTGCCAGCAGCTTAACCCTTCGACAGGGTCCGACTGAAGCTTTCTTT
>TRBV7-2|TRBD2|15|TRBJ2-7
CASSLAGDYSYEQYF
TGTGCCAGCAGCTTAGCGGGGGACTACTCCTACGAGCAGTACTTC
>TRBV5-1|TRBD2|15|TRBJ2-5
CASLPLGGSEETQYF
TGCGCCAGCTTACCTCTGGGAGGGTCGGAAGAGACCCAGTACTTC
>TRBV13|-|14|TRBJ2-7
CASSTYGASYEQYF
TGTGCCAGCAGTACTTACGGAGCATCCTACGAGCAGTACTTC
>TRBV5-1|TRBD1|16|TRBJ2-1
CASSSSGTGYNNEQFF
TGCGCCAGCAGCTCCTCCGGGACAGGGTACAACAATGAGCAGTTCTTC
>TRBV7-3|-|15|TRBJ2-3
CASSLRSGVPDTQYF
TGTGCCAGCAGCTTAAGGTCGGGGGTCCCAGATACGCAGTATTTT
>TRBV6-5|TRBD1|15|TRBJ1-5
CASSKGQGINQPQHF
TGTGCCAGCAGCAAGGGACAGGGAATCAATCAGCCCCAGCATTTT
>TRBV18|TRBD1|13|TRBJ1-1
CASSRDRNTEAFF
TGTGCCAGCTCCCGGGACAGGAACACTGAAGCTTTCTTT
>TRBV28|-|13|TRBJ2-5
CASSRGQQETQYF
TGTGCCAGCAGCCGTGGACAGCAAGAGACCCAGTACTTC
>TRBV7-9|-|15|TRBJ2-1
CASSLGVQANDEQFF
TGTGCCAGCAGCTTAGGGGTTCAGGCGAACGATGAGCAGTTCTTC